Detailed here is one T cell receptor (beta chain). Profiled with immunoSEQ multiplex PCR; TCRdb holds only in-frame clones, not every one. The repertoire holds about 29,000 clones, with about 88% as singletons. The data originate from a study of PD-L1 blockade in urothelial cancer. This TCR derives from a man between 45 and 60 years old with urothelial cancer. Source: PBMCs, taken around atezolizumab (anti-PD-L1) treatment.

Here the CDR3 DNA reads TGCAGCGTTGATTCGGGACAATTACGGAATGAGCAGTTCTTC. Translation: CSVDSGQLRNEQFF. The J gene is TRBJ2-1, the V gene TRBV29-1, with D possibly TRBD1 on 6 matching bases. Trimming left V 3 bases short and J 7 bases short, with 16 bases between. Germline assignment: CDR1 SQVTM and CDR2 ANQGSEA. The CDR3 is 14 residues long.